In its sample, the clone carrying this T cell receptor (beta chain) was seen many times. The antigen is not known. These data originate in a study of CD8 T cells in ankylosing spondylitis. The study's findings and limits: Reactive arthritis synovial fluid and blood were previously reported to contain some motif variants. Researchers reportedly found disease-linked clones significantly enriched in matched ankylosing spondylitis synovial fluid. Among TCR beta sequences, a motif of eight highly homologous variants appeared characteristic of ankylosing spondylitis blood.

This CDR3 region has 15 residues. Germline V lookup: CDR1 SGHDT, CDR2 YYEEEE. V was trimmed by 3 bases and J by 1 base, leaving 11 bases between them. Preparation of TCR beta libraries was done by quantitative 5'-RACE with molecular barcodes. TCRdb analysed the 5' RACE reads with MiXCR anew, one entry per CDR3 protein. The sample contains about 64,000 distinct CDR3 sequences, about 6% of which appear only once. The clonotype originates from a male donor with ankylosing spondylitis. The rearrangement links TRBV5-6 to TRBJ1-3; tentative D call: TRBD1 (6 bases). The sample consisted of synovial fluid, either unsorted or a sorted T cell fraction (not recorded which). The CDR3: CASSYKTGSGNTIYF. The CDR3 coding sequence is TGTGCCAGCAGCTACAAGACAGGATCTGGAAACACCATATATTTT.